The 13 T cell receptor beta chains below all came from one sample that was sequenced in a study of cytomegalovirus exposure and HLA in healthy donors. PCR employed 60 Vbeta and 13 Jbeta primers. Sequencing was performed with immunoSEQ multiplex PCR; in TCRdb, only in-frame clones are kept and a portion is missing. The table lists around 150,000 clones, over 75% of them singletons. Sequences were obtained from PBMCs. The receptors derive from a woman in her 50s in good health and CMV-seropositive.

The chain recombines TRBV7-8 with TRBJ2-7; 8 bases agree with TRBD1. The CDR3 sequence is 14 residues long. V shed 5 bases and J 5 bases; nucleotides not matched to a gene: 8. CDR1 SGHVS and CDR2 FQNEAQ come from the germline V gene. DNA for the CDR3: TGTGCCAGCAGCCAGGACAGGGTTATTAACGAGCAGTACTTC. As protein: CASSQDRVINEQYF.

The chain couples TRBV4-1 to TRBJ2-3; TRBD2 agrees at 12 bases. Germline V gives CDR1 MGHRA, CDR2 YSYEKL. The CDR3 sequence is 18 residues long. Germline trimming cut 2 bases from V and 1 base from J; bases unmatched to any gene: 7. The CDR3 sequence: CASSQLQLAGGGTDTQYF. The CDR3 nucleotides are TGCGCCAGCAGCCAACTTCAACTAGCGGGAGGTGGCACAGATACGCAGTATTTT.

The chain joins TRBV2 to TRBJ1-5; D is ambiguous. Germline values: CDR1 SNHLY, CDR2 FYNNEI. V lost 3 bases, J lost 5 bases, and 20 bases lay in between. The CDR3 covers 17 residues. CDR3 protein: CASSELRWRVLDQPQHF. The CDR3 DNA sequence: TGTGCCAGCAGTGAGTTACGGTGGAGGGTGCTTGATCAGCCCCAGCATTTT.

The CDR3 sequence: CASSLEAGQETQYF. CDR3 DNA sequence: TGTGCCAGCAGCTTAGAGGCGGGCCAAGAGACCCAGTACTTC. V is TRBV11-2 and J is TRBJ2-5, with D possibly matching TRBD2 (5 bases). The CDR3 sequence is 14 residues long. With 0 bases removed from V and 1 base from J, the gap between germline ends came to 6 bases. CDR1 SGHAT and CDR2 FQNNGV come from the germline V gene.

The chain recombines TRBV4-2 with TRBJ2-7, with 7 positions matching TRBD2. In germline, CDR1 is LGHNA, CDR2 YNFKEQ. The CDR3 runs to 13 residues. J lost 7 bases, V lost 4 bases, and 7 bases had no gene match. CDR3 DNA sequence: TGTGCCAGCAGCCCCCGGGGGGAGGGGGAGCAGTACTTC. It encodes CASSPRGEGEQYF.

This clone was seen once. CDR3 in DNA: TGTGCCACCAGCATTGGGACAGCAACTAATGAAAAACTGTTTTTT. Its protein product is CATSIGTATNEKLFF. This chain links TRBV15 with TRBJ1-4, with 7 bases lining up with TRBD1. The CDR3 runs 15 residues. Germline assignment: CDR1 LNHNV and CDR2 YYDKDF (reference sequence). The ends lost 4 bases at V and 0 bases at J; junction bases unmatched: 2.

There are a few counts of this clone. CDR3 DNA sequence: TGCGCCAGCAGCCTGGACAGAAATCAGCCCCAGCATTTT. Translation gives CASSLDRNQPQHF. The J gene is TRBJ1-5, the V gene TRBV4-3, with TRBD1 as a possible D gene (6 bases). The CDR3 is made up of 13 amino acids. V was clipped by 4 bases and J by 4 bases, with 8 bases between them. Per the germline V gene, CDR1 is LGHNA and CDR2 is YSLEER.

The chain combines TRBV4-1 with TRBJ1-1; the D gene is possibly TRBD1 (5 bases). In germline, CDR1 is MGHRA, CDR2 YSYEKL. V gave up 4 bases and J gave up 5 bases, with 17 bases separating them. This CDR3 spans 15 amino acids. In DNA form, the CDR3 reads TGCGCCAGCAGCCTAGGCGGGACGTCGAAAACTGAAGCTTTCTTT. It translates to CASSLGGTSKTEAFF.

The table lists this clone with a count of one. The CDR3 here is CASTETGYNEQFF. The CDR3 nucleotides are TGCGCCAGCACTGAGACAGGATACAATGAGCAGTTCTTC. The genes are TRBV5-1 and TRBJ2-1, with D possibly matching TRBD1 (6 bases). Germline V CDR1 and CDR2: SGHRS, YFSETQ. The CDR3 spans 13 residues. V lost 6 bases, J lost 4 bases, and 11 bases lay in between.

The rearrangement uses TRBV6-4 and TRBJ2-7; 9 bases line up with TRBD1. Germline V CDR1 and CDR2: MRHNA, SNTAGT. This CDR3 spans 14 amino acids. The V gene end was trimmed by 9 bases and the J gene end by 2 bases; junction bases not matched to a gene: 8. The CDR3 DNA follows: TGTGCCAGAAGATCGCGGGACAGGGCCTACGAGCAGTACTTC. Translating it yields CARRSRDRAYEQYF.

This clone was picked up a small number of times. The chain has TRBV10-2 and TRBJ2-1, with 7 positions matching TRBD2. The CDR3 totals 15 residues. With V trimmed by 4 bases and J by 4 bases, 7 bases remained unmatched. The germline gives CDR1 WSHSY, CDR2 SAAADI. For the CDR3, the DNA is TGCGCCAGCAGTGGACTAGCTCGATTTTACAATGAGCAGTTCTTC. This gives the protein CASSGLARFYNEQFF.

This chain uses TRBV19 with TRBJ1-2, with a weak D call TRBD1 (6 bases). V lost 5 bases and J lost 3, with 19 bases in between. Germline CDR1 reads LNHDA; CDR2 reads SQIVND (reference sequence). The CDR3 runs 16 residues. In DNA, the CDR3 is TGTGCCAGTAGTTCCTGGACAGTAGAACTGGACTATGGCTACACCTTC. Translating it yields CASSSWTVELDYGYTF.

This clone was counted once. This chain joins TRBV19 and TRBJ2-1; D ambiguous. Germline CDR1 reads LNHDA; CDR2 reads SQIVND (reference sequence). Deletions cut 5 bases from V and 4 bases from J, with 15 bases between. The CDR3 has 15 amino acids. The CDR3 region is CASSHPLGVYNEQFF. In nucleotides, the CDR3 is TGTGCCAGTAGTCACCCCCTCGGAGTGTACAATGAGCAGTTCTTC.